One and the same sample provided the 2 T cell receptor beta chains below, sequenced in a study of PD-1 blockade in classical Hodgkin lymphoma. This table comes from immunoSEQ multiplex PCR, and its TCRdb copy is limited to in-frame clones, with some not included. Counted here are around 5,000 clones, 75% to 90% occurring once; the ten biggest clones make up approximately 15%. Indicated time point: newly diagnosed, previously untreated cHL patient sample. The investigators isolated CD8+ T cells from thawed PBMCs using magnetic negative selection. Sequenced material: CD8+ T cells from blood. These receptors were taken from a human donor with classical Hodgkin lymphoma.

V and J are TRBV5-1 and TRBJ1-2; no clear D gene. Per the germline V gene, CDR1 is SGHRS and CDR2 is YFSETQ. The CDR3 covers 15 residues. Trimming left V 0 bases short and J 2 bases short, with 11 bases between. The CDR3 sequence: CASSLDTRSNYGYTF. CDR3 nucleotides: TGCGCCAGCAGCTTGGACACGCGGTCCAACTATGGCTACACCTTC.

The chain couples TRBV10-3 to TRBJ1-2, with 8 bases aligning to TRBD1. Germline trimming cut 4 bases from V and 13 bases from J; bases unmatched to any gene: 35. The CDR3 sequence is 21 residues long. Per the germline V gene, CDR1 is ENHRY and CDR2 is SYGVKD. The CDR3 loop reads CAISGPTHQGAGNYGYTELTF. CDR3 nucleotide sequence: TGTGCCATCAGTGGACCCACCCACCAGGGGGCAGGGAACTATGGCTACACCGAACTCACCTTC.